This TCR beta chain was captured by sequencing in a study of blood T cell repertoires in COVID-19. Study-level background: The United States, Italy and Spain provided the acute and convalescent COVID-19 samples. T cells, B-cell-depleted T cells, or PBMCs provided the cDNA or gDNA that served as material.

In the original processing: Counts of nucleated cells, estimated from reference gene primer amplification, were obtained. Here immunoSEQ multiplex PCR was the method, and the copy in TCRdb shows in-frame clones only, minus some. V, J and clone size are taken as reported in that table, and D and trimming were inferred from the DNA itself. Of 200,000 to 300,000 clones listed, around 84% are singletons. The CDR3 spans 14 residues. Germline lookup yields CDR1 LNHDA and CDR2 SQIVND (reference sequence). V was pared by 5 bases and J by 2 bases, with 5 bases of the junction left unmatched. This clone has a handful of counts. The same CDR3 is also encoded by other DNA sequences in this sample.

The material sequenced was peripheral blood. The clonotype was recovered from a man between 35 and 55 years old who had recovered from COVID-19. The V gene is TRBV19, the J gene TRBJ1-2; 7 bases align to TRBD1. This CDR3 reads CASSRGTANYGYTF. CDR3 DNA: TGTGCCAGTAGTCGCGGGACAGCCAACTATGGCTACACCTTC.